A single T cell receptor beta chain is shown here with its context. There is no known antigen for this receptor. Base qualities are missing; no much larger clone stands one base away. The trial excluded patients who had a history of autoimmune disease or who were on systemic immunosuppression. In every dose cohort, peripheral blood was drawn for TCR sequencing at baseline, cycle 4 day 1, and cycle 7 day 1. The samples were taken from a phase I, first-in-human, multicenter, open-label dose-escalation trial of ivuxolimab. Adults with locally advanced or metastatic melanoma, renal cell carcinoma, hepatocellular carcinoma or head and neck squamous cell carcinoma were enrolled in the trial. Before TCR sequencing, CD4+ T cells and CD8+ T cells from peripheral blood were sorted into separate populations. This specimen belongs to a study of OX40 agonist ivuxolimab in advanced cancers. Regarding the complete study: Ivuxolimab was an agonistic, fully human IgG2 monoclonal antibody directed against OX40 (CD134), a costimulatory receptor. Intravenous ivuxolimab was administered to patients every 2 weeks at six dose levels: 0.01, 0.1, 0.3, 1.5, 3 and 10 mg/kg. Of the roughly 54 dose-escalation patients, hepatocellular carcinoma was present in some 19, melanoma in some 15, renal cell carcinoma in 9 and head and neck cancer in 9. In the dose-escalation cohort, 82.7% of patients were male, and the mean age was about 55 years, with a range of about 23 to 90. Patients were allowed to have had prior anti-PD-1, anti-PD-L1 or anti-CTLA-4 therapy, and approximately 37% of the dose-escalation patients had been treated with checkpoint inhibitors. Partial responses occurred in three dose-escalation patients: two with cutaneous melanoma and one with hepatocellular carcinoma. The purpose of peripheral TCRbeta sequencing was to test whether ivuxolimab changed TCR sequence diversity and led to clonal T-cell expansion. The paper reports the monotherapy dose-escalation portion (N of about 47 patients) of the phase I ivuxolimab trial.

Overall results and qualifications from the work: The antigen specificity of the clonally expanded peripheral T cells was not determined. Clonal expansion of both CD4+ and CD8+ blood T cells was observed from baseline to week 6 at doses 0.1 to 3.0 mg/kg. Low levels of normalized T-cell clonal expansion were also seen in some patients who did not respond. In the 0.1-3.0 mg/kg groups, partial responders had among the lowest normalized peripheral clonal expansion, particularly in CD8+ T cells. After ivuxolimab, CD8+ T cells had more expanded clones than CD4+ T cells on average.

Genomic DNA was extracted from sorted cells for sequencing of the TCRbeta CDR3 region. TCRbeta CDR3 regions were sequenced using the immunoSEQ Assay. TCRdb obtained this table from immuneACCESS and retained in-frame rearrangements with V and J assigned. These tables miss some clones; where compared with another copy, unresolved V genes account for less than half of the shortfall, and the remainder is unexplained. A total of under 85,000 clones appear in this sample, 88% of them only once. Around 0.45% of the sample lies in the top ten. This material consisted of CD4+ or CD8+ T cells sorted from blood, taken in a trial of the OX40 agonist ivuxolimab. This sequence was found in an adult with an advanced solid tumor such as melanoma, head and neck, liver or kidney cancer.

The nucleotides are TGTGCCAGCAGCTCATGGGACAGGCGGGAGACCCAGTACTTC. Translated, this gives CASSSWDRRETQYF. The receptor chain draws on TRBV5-6 and TRBJ2-5; the junction holds 8 bases that match TRBD1. Germline trimming: 3 bases from V, 5 bases from J; junction bases outside gene matches: 6. The CDR3 numbers 14 residues from cysteine through phenylalanine. Only CDR3 DNA remains: 42 bases, in frame from the first base. The CDR1 and CDR2 encoded by the germline V gene are SGHDT and YYEEEE.